This TCR beta chain was sequenced in a study of T cells in Graves' hyperthyroidism and ophthalmopathy. This clonotype was observed a few times. The investigators amplified TCR beta CDR3 regions from RNA transcripts. A first-round RT-PCR of the TCR CDR3 used the HTBI primer set. TCRdb re-analysed the multiplex PCR reads in MiXCR, keeping a single row per CDR3 protein. The repertoire holds around 760,000 distinct CDR3 sequences, with roughly a third as singletons. V lost 5 bases, J lost 0 bases, and 11 bases lay in between. Germline assignment: CDR1 SGHTA and CDR2 FQGNSA. This CDR3 spans 16 amino acids. The chain recombines TRBV7-2 with TRBJ2-6; TRBD2 might be the D (6 bases). Sample: blood. The clonotype comes from a woman in her 40s with Graves' hyperthyroidism. The CDR3 DNA sequence: TGTGCCAGCAGCGGGCGGGGCGTCTCTGGGGCCAACGTCCTGACTTTC. Encoded protein: CASSGRGVSGANVLTF.